This TCR beta chain was sequenced in a study of shared clonotypes between healthy human individuals. In the study overall: Three plates each covered CD4 naive and memory; CD8 naive two, CD8 memory one.

Between the trimmed V and J ends, which lost 5 bases and 4 bases, there was a span of 13 bases. Germline CDR1 and CDR2: ENHRY and SYGVKD. This CDR3 spans 14 amino acids. In the original analysis: Filtering differed for immunoSEQ, which gave only junction sequences without quality scores. Here immunoSEQ multiplex PCR was the method, and the copy in TCRdb shows in-frame clones only, minus some. The V and J calls and clone size were taken over from that table, and D and trimming were inferred from the DNA. The sample consists of about 580,000 clones, roughly 98% of them appearing once. Terminally differentiated effector memory CD45RA+ cells were left out of the naive CD8 fraction, which was CD45RO-negative and positively selected for CCR7.

The V gene is TRBV10-3, the J gene TRBJ2-3; D ambiguous. The origin of this receptor is a man aged 25-45 years in good health. The sequenced sample was naive CD8+ T cells sorted from blood. The CDR3 DNA is TGTGCCATCAGTCCAGACTCTCGATCAGATACGCAGTATTTT. It is translated as CAISPDSRSDTQYF.